This TCR beta chain is from a study of blood T cell repertoires in COVID-19. In the study overall: COVID-19 samples, acute and convalescent, were from the United States, Italy and Spain. T cells, B-cell-depleted T cells, or PBMCs supplied cDNA or gDNA.

V lost 4 bases and J lost 7; bases outside the gene matches: 10. CDR1 SGHNT and CDR2 YYREEE come from the germline V gene (reference sequence). This CDR3 is built from 15 residues. Original data processing: The authors estimated nucleated cell counts from reference gene primer amplification. Assay: immunoSEQ multiplex PCR; the TCRdb copy retains only in-frame clones and omits some. The V and J calls and the clone size are those of that table, but D and trimming were determined from the DNA. Of 50,000 to 65,000 clones listed, 70% to 90% are singletons. Sequencing was carried out using peripheral blood. The chain recombines TRBV5-4 with TRBJ1-4, with TRBD1 identical over 7 bases. This clonotype was sampled from a man between 50 and 59 years old with active COVID-19. CDR3 protein: CASSPRTGLSEKLFF. The DNA of the CDR3 is TGTGCCAGCAGCCCCCGGACAGGCCTGAGTGAAAAACTGTTTTTT.